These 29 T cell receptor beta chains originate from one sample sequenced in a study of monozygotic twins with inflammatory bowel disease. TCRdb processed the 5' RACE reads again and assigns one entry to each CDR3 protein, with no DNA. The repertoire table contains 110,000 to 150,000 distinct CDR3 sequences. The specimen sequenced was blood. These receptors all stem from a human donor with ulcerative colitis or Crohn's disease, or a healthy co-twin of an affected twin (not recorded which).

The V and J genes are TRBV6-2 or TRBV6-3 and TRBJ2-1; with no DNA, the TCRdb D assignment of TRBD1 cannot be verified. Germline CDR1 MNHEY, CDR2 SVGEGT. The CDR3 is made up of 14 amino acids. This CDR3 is CASSYGGPYNEQFF.

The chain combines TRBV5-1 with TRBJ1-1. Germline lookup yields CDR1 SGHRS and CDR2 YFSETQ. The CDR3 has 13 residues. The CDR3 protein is CASSLEWGTEAFF.

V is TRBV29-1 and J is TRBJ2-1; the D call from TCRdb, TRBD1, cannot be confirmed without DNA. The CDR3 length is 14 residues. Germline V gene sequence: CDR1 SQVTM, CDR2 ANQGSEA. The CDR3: CSVVKTGGLNEQFF.

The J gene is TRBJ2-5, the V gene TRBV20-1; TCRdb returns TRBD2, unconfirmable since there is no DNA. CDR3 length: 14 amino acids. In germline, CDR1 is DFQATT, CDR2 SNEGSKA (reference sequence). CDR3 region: CSAGVGGYQETQYF.

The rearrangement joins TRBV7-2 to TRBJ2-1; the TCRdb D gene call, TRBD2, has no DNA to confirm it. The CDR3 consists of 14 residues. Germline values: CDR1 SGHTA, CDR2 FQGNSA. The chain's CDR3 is CASSSPRLGLEQFF.

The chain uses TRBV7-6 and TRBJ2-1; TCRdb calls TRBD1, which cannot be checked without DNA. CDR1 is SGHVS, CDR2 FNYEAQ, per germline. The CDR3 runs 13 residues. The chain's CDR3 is CASSSQGYDEQFF. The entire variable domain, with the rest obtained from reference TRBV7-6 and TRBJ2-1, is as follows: GAGVSQSPRYKVTKRGQDVALRCDPISGHVSLYWYRQALGQGPEFLTYFNYEAQQDKSGLPNDRFSAERPEGSISTLTIQRTEQRDSAMYRCASSSQGYDEQFFGPGTRLTVL.

The CDR3: CASSDTGTTSTVTQYF. This chain connects TRBV7-6 to TRBJ2-3; as DNA is missing, the TRBD1 call by TCRdb cannot be tested. Per the germline V gene, CDR1 is SGHVS and CDR2 is FNYEAQ. CDR3 length: 16 amino acids.

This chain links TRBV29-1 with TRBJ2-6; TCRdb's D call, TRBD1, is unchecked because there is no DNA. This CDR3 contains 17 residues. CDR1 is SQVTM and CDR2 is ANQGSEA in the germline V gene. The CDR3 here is CSVDYRDGTSGANVLTF.

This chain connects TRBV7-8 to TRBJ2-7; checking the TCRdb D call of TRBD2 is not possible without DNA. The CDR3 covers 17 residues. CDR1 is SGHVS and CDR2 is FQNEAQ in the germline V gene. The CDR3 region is CASSLGSGGGITYEQYF.

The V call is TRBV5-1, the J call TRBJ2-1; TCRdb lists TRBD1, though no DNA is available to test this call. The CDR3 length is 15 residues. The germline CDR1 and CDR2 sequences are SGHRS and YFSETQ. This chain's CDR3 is CASSLETRGNNEQFF. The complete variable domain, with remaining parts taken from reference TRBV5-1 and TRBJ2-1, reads KAGVTQTPRYLIKTRGQQVTLSCSPISGHRSVSWYQQTPGQGLQFLFEYFSETQRNKGNFPGRFSGRQFSNSRSEMNVSTLELGDSALYLCASSLETRGNNEQFFGPGTRLTVL.

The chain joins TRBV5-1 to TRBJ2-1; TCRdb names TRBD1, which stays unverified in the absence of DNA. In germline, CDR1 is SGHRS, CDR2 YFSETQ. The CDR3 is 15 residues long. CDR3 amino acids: CASSSQGQGPNEQFF. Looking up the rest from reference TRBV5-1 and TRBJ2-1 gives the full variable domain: KAGVTQTPRYLIKTRGQQVTLSCSPISGHRSVSWYQQTPGQGLQFLFEYFSETQRNKGNFPGRFSGRQFSNSRSEMNVSTLELGDSALYLCASSSQGQGPNEQFFGPGTRLTVL.

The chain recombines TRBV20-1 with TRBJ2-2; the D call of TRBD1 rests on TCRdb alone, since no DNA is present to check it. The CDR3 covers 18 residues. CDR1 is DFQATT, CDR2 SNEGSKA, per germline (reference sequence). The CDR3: CSARAPGLPSGNTGELFF.

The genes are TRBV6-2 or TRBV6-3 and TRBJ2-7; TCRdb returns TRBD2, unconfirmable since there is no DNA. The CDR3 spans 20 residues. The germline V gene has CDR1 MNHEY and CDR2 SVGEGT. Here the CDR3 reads CASSSSRAGVLAGGRYEQYF.

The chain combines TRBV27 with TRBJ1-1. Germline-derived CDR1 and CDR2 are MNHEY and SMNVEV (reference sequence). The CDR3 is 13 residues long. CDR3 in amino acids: CASSLWVDMNPFF.

The CDR3 here is CASSLGVSGRDTGELFF. The chain employs TRBV5-1 and TRBJ2-2; TCRdb's assignment of TRBD2 cannot be checked, as there is no DNA. This CDR3 is built from 17 residues. Germline V CDR1 and CDR2: SGHRS, YFSETQ.

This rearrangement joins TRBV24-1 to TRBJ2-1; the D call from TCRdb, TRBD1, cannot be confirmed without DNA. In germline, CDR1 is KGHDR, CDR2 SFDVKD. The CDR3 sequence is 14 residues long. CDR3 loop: CATTGQGTPNEQFF.

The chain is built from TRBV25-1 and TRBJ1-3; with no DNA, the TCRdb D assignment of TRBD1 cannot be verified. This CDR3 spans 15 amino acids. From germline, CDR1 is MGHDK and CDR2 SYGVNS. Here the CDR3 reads CASSDTGTQGNTIYF. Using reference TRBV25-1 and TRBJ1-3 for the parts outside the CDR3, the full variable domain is EADIYQTPRYLVIGTGKKITLECSQTMGHDKMYWYQQDPGMELHLIHYSYGVNSTEKGDLSSESTVSRIRTEHFPLTLESARPSHTSQYLCASSDTGTQGNTIYFGEGSWLTVV.

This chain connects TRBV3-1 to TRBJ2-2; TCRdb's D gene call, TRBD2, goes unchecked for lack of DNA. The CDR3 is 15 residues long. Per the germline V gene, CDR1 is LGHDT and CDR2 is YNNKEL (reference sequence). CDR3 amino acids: CASGRVEGLPGELFF.

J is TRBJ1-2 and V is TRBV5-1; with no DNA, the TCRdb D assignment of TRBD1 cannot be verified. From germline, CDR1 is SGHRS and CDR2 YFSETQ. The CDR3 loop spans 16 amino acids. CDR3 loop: CASSLASLGGNYGYTF.

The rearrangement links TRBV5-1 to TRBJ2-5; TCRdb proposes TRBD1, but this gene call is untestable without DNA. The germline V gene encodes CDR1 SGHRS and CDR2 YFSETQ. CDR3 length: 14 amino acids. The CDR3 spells CASSLGDRGKTQYF.

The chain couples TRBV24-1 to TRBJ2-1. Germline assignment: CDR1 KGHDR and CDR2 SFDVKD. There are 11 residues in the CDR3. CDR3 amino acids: CATSDTREQFF.

The CDR3 loop reads CASSEEARGAWGFEFF. This chain joins TRBV6-1 and TRBJ2-1; TCRdb's D gene call, TRBD1, goes unchecked for lack of DNA. This CDR3 region has 16 residues. The V gene's germline CDR1 is MNHNS and CDR2 SASEGT.

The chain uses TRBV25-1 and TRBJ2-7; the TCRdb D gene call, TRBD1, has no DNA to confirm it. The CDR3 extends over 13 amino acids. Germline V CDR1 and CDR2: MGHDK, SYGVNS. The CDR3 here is CASSEPRKGEQYF.

The CDR3 here is CATSSGYEQYF. The chain carries TRBV10-3 and TRBJ2-7. The CDR3 is made up of 11 amino acids. Germline CDR1 is ENHRY and CDR2 is SYGVKD.

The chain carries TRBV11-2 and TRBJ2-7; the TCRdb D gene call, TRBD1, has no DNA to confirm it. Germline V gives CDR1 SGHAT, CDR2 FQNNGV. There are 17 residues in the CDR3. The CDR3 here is CASSLDWSRAAAYEQYF.

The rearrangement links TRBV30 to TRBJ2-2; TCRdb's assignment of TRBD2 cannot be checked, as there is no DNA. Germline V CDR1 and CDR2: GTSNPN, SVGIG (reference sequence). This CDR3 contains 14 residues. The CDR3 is CACETSGFSGELFF.

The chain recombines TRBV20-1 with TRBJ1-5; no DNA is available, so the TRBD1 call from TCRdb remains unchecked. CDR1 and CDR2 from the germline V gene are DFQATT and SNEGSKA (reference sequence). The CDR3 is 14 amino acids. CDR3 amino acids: CSARPGGEDQPQHF.

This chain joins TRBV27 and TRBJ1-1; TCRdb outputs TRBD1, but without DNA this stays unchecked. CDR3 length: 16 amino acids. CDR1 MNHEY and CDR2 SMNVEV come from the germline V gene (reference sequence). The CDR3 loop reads CASSFGGSRMNTEAFF.

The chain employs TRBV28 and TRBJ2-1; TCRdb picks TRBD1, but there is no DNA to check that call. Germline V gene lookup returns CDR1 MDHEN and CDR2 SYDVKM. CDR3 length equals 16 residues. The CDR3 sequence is CASSRRGRGIDNEQFF.